The 24 T cell receptor beta chains below were found in one sample sequenced in a study of neoadjuvant nivolumab and ipilimumab in lung cancer. The data were produced by immunoSEQ multiplex PCR, yet TCRdb's version contains in-frame clones alone and is incomplete. The sample includes about 26,000 clones, about 85% of them seen just once. The sequenced sample was peripheral blood, obtained before neoadjuvant nivolumab, alone or with ipilimumab. These receptors all come from an adult with non-small cell lung cancer.

This chain uses TRBV25-1 with TRBJ1-6, with 10 bases aligning to TRBD1. This CDR3 has 18 residues. V gave up 3 bases and J gave up 9 bases; unmatched junction bases: 14. Per germline, CDR1 MGHDK and CDR2 SYGVNS. CDR3 in amino acids: CASSETTGGRLLGSPLHF. The CDR3 region has the DNA TGTGCCAGCAGTGAGACGACAGGGGGCCGCCTTTTGGGTTCACCCCTCCACTTT.

The rearrangement uses TRBV19 and TRBJ1-1; 7 bases are a match to TRBD1. This CDR3 is built from 15 residues. Unmatched junction bases numbered 18, after V lost 9 bases and J lost 8 bases. Germline V gene lookup returns CDR1 LNHDA and CDR2 SQIVND (reference sequence). The CDR3 spells CASRGTDKLPEEAFF. CDR3 sequence (DNA): TGTGCCAGCCGGGGGACAGACAAATTACCTGAAGAAGCTTTCTTT.

The chain uses TRBV20-1 and TRBJ2-7; D remains unclear. The germline V and J ends were trimmed by 6 bases and 2 bases, with 8 bases remaining between them. This CDR3 is 11 amino acids long. The V gene's germline CDR1 is DFQATT and CDR2 SNEGSKA (reference sequence). In DNA, the CDR3 is TGCAGTGCCCTTTTACCCTACGAGCAGTACTTC. It specifies CSALLPYEQYF.

The rearrangement uses TRBV2 and TRBJ2-7, with 7 positions matching TRBD1. This CDR3 region has 14 residues. Losses at the gene ends were 6 bases for V and 5 bases for J; bases not matched to a gene: 10. Germline assignment: CDR1 SNHLY and CDR2 FYNNEI. CDR3 amino acids: CASRRDRARDEQYF. In DNA, the CDR3 is TGTGCCAGCAGGAGGGACAGAGCTAGGGACGAGCAGTACTTC.

J is TRBJ1-2 and V is TRBV2; D not resolved. V lost 7 bases and J lost 0, with 12 bases in between. The CDR3 spans 14 residues. CDR1 is SNHLY, CDR2 FYNNEI, per germline. As DNA, the CDR3 is TGTGCCAGCACCCCACAAGGAGCTAACTATGGCTACACCTTC. Its protein product is CASTPQGANYGYTF.

The rearrangement joins TRBV4-3 to TRBJ1-2; TRBD1 matches at 10 bases. The CDR3 runs 17 residues. J lost 6 bases, V lost 4 bases, and 14 bases had no gene match. The germline V gene has CDR1 LGHNA and CDR2 YSLEER. The CDR3: CASSLNSGQGIFDGYTF. The DNA of the CDR3 is TGCGCCAGCAGCCTGAACTCGGGACAGGGGATTTTCGATGGCTACACCTTC.

The V gene is TRBV18, the J gene TRBJ2-7; D is perhaps TRBD1 (5 bases). V lost 1 base to trimming and J lost 3 bases, with 7 bases between them. Germline CDR1 and CDR2: KGHSH and LQKENI. The CDR3 is 13 amino acids. The CDR3 here is CASSPRQYYEQYF. The CDR3 DNA follows: TGTGCCAGCTCACCACGACAGTACTACGAGCAGTACTTC.

The V and J genes are TRBV7-3 and TRBJ2-3, with 12 nucleotides matching TRBD2. CDR3 length: 17 amino acids. Germline V lookup: CDR1 SGHTA, CDR2 FQGTGA. The V segment lost 2 bases and the J segment 0 bases; nucleotides outside the gene matches: 3. The CDR3: CASSLLAGGLSTDTQYF. The CDR3 DNA follows: TGTGCCAGCAGCTTACTAGCGGGGGGGCTTAGCACAGATACGCAGTATTTT. Full variable domain (remainder filled in from reference TRBV7-3 and TRBJ2-3): GAGVSQTPSNKVTEKGKYVELRCDPISGHTALYWYRQSLGQGPEFLIYFQGTGAADDSGLPNDRFFAVRPEGSVSTLKIQRTERGDSAVYLCASSLLAGGLSTDTQYFGPGTRLTVL.

This chain links TRBV29-1 with TRBJ1-1; 9 nucleotides agree with TRBD1. The V gene's germline CDR1 is SQVTM and CDR2 ANQGSEA. V shed 6 bases and J 3 bases; nucleotides not matched to a gene: 17. The CDR3 runs to 17 residues. CDR3 coding DNA: TGCAGCGTGGCTCGAACAGGGGGCAGTAGAAAGGACACTGAAGCTTTCTTT. Translating it yields CSVARTGGSRKDTEAFF.

V and J are TRBV4-1 and TRBJ1-5; the match to TRBD1 covers 8 bases. This CDR3 is 15 amino acids long. The germline V gene has CDR1 MGHRA and CDR2 YSYEKL. CDR3 sequence: CLNSTGQDSNQPQHF. The CDR3 DNA reads as TGCCTTAACTCTACGGGACAGGATAGCAATCAGCCCCAGCATTTT.

The chain uses TRBV11-2 and TRBJ2-2; TRBD1 agrees at 8 bases. Germline-derived CDR1 and CDR2 are SGHAT and FQNNGV. CDR3 size: 13 residues. After removal of 5 bases from V and 7 bases from J, the junction contained 3 bases not matched to a gene. CDR3 sequence: CASSGGTGGELFF. Written as DNA, the CDR3 is TGTGCCAGCAGCGGGGGGACAGGCGGGGAGCTGTTTTTT.

This clone was detected once. The genes are TRBV7-9 and TRBJ1-1, with a weak D call TRBD1 (6 bases). Germline CDR1 is SEHNR and CDR2 is FQNEAQ (reference sequence). V lost 0 bases and J lost 1, with 9 bases in between. The CDR3 is 15 residues long. The chain's CDR3 is CASSLATGQNTEAFF. The CDR3 coding sequence is TGTGCCAGCAGCTTAGCCACAGGGCAGAACACTGAAGCTTTCTTT.

This chain connects TRBV7-2 to TRBJ2-5; tentatively, D is TRBD2 (5 bases). This CDR3 is 15 amino acids long. Germline V gene data show CDR1 as SGHTA and CDR2 as FQGNSA. V dropped 1 base and J dropped 7 bases, with 16 bases sitting between them. CDR3 bases: TGTGCCAGCAGCTTAGTAGTGACTCCGGGGATGACCCAGTACTTC. Amino acid sequence: CASSLVVTPGMTQYF.

This rearrangement joins TRBV5-1 to TRBJ1-3, with 12 bases lining up with TRBD1. V lost 4 bases, J lost 2 bases, and 10 bases stayed unmatched. Germline CDR1 SGHRS, CDR2 YFSETQ. This CDR3 is built from 18 residues. CDR3 in DNA: TGCGCCAGCAGCGGGGGACAGGGGGCTCTTTTGCCTGGAAACACCATATATTTT. Residues: CASSGGQGALLPGNTIYF. The full variable domain, in which reference TRBV5-1 and TRBJ1-3 provide the parts outside the CDR3, is KAGVTQTPRYLIKTRGQQVTLSCSPISGHRSVSWYQQTPGQGLQFLFEYFSETQRNKGNFPGRFSGRQFSNSRSEMNVSTLELGDSALYLCASSGGQGALLPGNTIYFGEGSWLTVV.

The chain uses TRBV6-5 and TRBJ2-3; TRBD1 is a possible D gene (6 bases). Germline CDR1 is MNHEY and CDR2 is SVGAGI. The V end was cut by 7 bases, the J end by 1 base, with 15 bases between. This CDR3 comprises 15 residues. The CDR3 DNA reads TGTGCCAGCATGGTTACGGGACAAGGCACAGATACGCAGTATTTT. It yields the protein CASMVTGQGTDTQYF.

The rearrangement joins TRBV4-1 to TRBJ2-1; the D gene could be TRBD1 or TRBD2 (5 bases each). The germline CDR1 and CDR2 sequences are MGHRA and YSYEKL. Trimming shortened V by 4 bases and J by 10 bases, and 20 bases separated the two germline ends. The length of the CDR3 is 15 residues. The CDR3 region is CASSLGLGAVDEQFF. CDR3 coding DNA: TGCGCCAGCAGCCTCGGACTCGGGGCGGTGGACGAGCAGTTCTTC.

The J gene is TRBJ1-5, the V gene TRBV5-6, with D hard to call. CDR1 SGHDT and CDR2 YYEEEE come from the germline V gene. The CDR3 length is 14 residues. Trimming stripped 3 bases from V and 10 bases from J, with 17 bases between. The DNA for the CDR3 is TGTGCCAGCAGCTCCGGCTGGGGAAATAGACCCCAGCATTTT. Translated, it gives CASSSGWGNRPQHF.

The chain uses TRBV19 and TRBJ2-5; D ambiguous. The CDR3 runs 14 residues. CDR1 is LNHDA, CDR2 SQIVND, per germline (reference sequence). V shed 6 bases and J shed 1 base, with 12 bases lying between them. For the CDR3, the DNA is TGTGCCAGTAGCCAACAGTATTTCCAAGAGACCCAGTACTTC. Its translation: CASSQQYFQETQYF. The complete variable domain, with remaining parts taken from reference TRBV19 and TRBJ2-5, reads DGGITQSPKYLFRKEGQNVTLSCEQNLNHDAMYWYRQDPGQGLRLIYYSQIVNDFQKGDIAEGYSVSREKKESFPLTVTSAQKNPTAFYLCASSQQYFQETQYFGPGTRLLVL.

The chain recombines TRBV6-1 with TRBJ1-5, with D maybe TRBD1 (5 bases). This CDR3 region has 14 residues. Germline CDR1 and CDR2: MNHNS and SASEGT. V gave up 2 bases and J gave up 2 bases, with 7 bases separating them. CDR3 residues: CASSEQGGNQPQHF. Here the CDR3 DNA reads TGTGCCAGCAGTGAACAGGGAGGCAATCAGCCCCAGCATTTT.

The chain combines TRBV5-1 with TRBJ2-7; 8 bases map to TRBD1. Germline V gives CDR1 SGHRS, CDR2 YFSETQ. Trimming cost V 6 bases and J 8 bases; bases outside gene matches: 13. The CDR3 extends over 14 amino acids. The CDR3 DNA sequence: TGCGCCAGCACCAAAGGGACAGGACGTAATCAGCAGTACTTC. Residues: CASTKGTGRNQQYF. The variable domain in full, completed from reference TRBV5-1 and TRBJ2-7, reads KAGVTQTPRYLIKTRGQQVTLSCSPISGHRSVSWYQQTPGQGLQFLFEYFSETQRNKGNFPGRFSGRQFSNSRSEMNVSTLELGDSALYLCASTKGTGRNQQYFGPGTRLTVT.

This clone was seen once. The CDR3 here is CASSIGRANYGYTF. CDR3 bases: TGTGCCAGTAGTATTGGCAGGGCGAACTATGGCTACACCTTC. The V and J genes are TRBV19 and TRBJ1-2, with TRBD1 as a possible D gene (5 bases). The CDR3 consists of 14 residues. Germline assignment: CDR1 LNHDA and CDR2 SQIVND (reference sequence). Trimming took 3 bases from V and 2 from J, leaving 10 bases between them.

CDR3 region: CASSLGGEDHNEQFF. As DNA, the CDR3 is TGTGCCAGCAGCCTAGGGGGAGAAGACCACAATGAGCAGTTCTTC. The chain employs TRBV6-1 and TRBJ2-1, with D possibly TRBD1 on 6 matching bases. The CDR3 runs 15 residues. Looked up from germline, CDR1 is MNHNS and CDR2 is SASEGT. V dropped 6 bases and J dropped 5 bases, with 17 bases sitting between them.

The V and J genes are TRBV4-3 and TRBJ1-2, with 7 positions matching TRBD1. The V gene's germline CDR1 is LGHNA and CDR2 YSLEER. After removal of 0 bases from V and 7 bases from J, the junction contained 11 bases not matched to a gene. The CDR3 totals 16 residues. The CDR3 DNA sequence: TGCGCCAGCAGCCAAGATCTTGGCGACAGGGTTGGTGGCTACACCTTC. It specifies CASSQDLGDRVGGYTF.

The table lists this clone with a count of one. This chain uses TRBV6-1 with TRBJ2-7; TRBD1 aligns across 7 bases. V trimming: 6 bases; J trimming: 1 base; junction bases outside the gene matches: 18. This CDR3 is built from 18 residues. The germline CDR1 and CDR2 sequences are MNHNS and SASEGT. CDR3 bases: TGTGCCAGCAGAGAACGACCGGGACAGTTATTATCTTCCTACGAGCAGTACTTC. Encoded protein: CASRERPGQLLSSYEQYF.